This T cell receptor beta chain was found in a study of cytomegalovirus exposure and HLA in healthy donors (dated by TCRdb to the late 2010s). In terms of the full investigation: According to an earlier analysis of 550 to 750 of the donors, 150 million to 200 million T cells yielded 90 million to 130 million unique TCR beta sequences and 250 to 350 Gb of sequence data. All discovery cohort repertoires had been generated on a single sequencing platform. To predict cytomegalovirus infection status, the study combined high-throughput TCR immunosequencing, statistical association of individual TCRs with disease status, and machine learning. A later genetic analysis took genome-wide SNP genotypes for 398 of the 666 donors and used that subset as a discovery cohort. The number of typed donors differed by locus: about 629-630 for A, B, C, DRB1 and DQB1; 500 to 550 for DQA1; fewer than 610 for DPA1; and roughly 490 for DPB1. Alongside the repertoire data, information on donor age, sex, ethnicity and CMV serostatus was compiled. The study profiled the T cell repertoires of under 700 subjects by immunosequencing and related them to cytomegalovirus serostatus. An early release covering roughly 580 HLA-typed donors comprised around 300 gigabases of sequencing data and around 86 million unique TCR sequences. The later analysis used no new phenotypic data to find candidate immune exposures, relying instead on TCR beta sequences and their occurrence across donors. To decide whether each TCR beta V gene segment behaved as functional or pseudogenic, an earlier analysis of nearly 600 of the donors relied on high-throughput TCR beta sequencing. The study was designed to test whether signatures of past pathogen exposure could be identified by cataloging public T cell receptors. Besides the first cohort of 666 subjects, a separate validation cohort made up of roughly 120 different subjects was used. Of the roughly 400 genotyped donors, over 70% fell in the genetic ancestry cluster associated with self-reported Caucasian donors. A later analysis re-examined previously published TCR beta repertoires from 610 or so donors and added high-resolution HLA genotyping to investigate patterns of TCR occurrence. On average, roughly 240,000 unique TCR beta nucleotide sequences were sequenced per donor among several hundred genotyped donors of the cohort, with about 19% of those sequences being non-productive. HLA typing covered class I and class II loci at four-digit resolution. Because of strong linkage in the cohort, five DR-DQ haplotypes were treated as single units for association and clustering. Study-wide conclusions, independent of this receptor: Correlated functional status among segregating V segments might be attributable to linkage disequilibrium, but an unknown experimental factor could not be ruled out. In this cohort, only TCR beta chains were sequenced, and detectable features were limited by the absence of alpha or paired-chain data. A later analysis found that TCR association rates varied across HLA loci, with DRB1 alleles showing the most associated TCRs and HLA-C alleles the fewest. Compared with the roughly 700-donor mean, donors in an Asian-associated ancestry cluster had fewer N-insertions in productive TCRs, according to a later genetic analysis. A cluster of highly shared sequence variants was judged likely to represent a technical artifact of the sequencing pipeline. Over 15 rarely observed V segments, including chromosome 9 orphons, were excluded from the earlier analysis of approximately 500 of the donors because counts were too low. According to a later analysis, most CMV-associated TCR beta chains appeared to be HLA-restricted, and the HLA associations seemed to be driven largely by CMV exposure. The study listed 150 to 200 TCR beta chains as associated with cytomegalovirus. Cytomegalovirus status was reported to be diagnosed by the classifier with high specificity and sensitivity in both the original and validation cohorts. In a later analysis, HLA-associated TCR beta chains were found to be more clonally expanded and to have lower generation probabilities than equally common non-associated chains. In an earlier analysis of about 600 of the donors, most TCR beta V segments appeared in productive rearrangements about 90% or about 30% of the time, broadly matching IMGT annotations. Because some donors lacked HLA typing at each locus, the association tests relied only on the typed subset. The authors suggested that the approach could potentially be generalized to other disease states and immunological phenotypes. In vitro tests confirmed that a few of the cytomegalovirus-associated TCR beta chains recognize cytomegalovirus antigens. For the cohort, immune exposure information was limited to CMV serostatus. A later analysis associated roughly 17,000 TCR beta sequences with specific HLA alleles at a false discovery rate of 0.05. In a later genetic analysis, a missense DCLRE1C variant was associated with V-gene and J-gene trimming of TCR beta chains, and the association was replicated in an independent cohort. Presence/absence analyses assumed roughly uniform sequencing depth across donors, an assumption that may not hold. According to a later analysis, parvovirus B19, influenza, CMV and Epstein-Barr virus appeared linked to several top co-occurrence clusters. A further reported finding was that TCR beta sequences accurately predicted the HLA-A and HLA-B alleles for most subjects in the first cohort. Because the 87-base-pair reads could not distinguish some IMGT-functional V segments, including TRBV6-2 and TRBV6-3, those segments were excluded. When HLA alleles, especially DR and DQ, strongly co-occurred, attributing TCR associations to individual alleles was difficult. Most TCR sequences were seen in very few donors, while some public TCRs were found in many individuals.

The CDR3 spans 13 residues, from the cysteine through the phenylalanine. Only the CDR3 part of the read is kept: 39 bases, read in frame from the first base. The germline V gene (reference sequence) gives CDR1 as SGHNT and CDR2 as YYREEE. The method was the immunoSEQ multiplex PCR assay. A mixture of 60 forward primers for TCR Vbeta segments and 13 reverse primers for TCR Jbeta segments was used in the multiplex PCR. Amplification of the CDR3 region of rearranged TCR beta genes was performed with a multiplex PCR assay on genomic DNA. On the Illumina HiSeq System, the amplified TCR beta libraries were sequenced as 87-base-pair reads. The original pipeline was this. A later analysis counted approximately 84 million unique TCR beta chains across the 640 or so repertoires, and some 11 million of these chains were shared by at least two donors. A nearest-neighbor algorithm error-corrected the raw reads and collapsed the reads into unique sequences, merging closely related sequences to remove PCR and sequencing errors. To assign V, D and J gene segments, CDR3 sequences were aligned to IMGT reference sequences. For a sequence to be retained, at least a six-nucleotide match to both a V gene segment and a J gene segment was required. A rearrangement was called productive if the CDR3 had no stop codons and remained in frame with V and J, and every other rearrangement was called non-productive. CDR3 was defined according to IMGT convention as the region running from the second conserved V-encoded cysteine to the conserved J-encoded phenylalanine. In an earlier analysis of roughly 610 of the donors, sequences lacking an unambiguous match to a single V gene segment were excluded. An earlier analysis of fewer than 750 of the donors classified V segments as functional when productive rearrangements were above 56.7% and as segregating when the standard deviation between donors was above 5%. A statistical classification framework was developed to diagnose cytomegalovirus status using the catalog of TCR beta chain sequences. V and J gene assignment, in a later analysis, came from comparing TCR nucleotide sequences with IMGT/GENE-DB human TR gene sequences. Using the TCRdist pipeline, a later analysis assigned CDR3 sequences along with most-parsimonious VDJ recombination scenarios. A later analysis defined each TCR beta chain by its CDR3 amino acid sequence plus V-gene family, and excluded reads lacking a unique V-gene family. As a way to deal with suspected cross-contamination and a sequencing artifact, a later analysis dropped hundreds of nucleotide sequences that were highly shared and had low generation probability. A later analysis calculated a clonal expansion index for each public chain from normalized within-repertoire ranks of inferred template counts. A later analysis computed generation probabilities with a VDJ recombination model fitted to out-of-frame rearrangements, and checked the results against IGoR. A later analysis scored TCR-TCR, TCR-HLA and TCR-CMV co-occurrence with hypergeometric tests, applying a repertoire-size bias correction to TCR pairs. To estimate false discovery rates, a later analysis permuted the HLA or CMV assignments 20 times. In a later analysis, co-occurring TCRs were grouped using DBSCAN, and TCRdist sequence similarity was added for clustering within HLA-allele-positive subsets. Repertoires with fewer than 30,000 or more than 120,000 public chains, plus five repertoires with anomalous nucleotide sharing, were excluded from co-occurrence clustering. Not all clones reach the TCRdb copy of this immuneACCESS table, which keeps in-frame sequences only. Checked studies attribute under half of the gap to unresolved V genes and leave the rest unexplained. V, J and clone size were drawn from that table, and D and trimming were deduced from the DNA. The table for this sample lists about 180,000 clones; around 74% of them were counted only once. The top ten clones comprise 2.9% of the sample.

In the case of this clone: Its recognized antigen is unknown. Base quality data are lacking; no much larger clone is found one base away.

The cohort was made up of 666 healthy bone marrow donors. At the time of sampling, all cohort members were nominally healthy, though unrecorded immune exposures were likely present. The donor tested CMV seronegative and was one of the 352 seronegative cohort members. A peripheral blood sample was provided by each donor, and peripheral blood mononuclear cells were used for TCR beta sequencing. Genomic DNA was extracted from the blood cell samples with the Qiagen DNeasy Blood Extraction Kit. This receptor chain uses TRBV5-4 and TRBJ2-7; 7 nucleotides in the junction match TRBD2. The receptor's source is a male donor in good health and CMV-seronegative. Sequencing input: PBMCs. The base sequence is TGTGCTTCGACCGGGGGGACCTCCTACGAGCAGTACTTC. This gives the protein CASTGGTSYEQYF.